This section outlines one T cell receptor (beta chain) sequence together with its context. What it recognizes is unknown. These data originate in a study of cytomegalovirus exposure and HLA in healthy donors. This PCR relied on a set of 60 Vbeta primers and 13 Jbeta primers. Measured with immunoSEQ multiplex PCR; TCRdb has only the in-frame clones, and not every one. The sample has 140,000 or so clones; over 60% are singletons. Study-level points and caveats: Three chains tied to CMV proved CMV antigen-specific in vitro. 87-base-pair reads could not separate some V segments, including TRBV6-2 and TRBV6-3.

This CDR3 region has 16 residues. Germline V gene data show CDR1 as MDHEN and CDR2 as SYDVKM. V lost 4 bases and J 4 bases, leaving 20 bases between the germline ends. The sequence derives from a man aged 40-49 years in good health and CMV-seronegative. The sample consisted of PBMCs. This chain uses TRBV28 with TRBJ2-7, with TRBD2 as a possible D gene (6 bases). The CDR3 bases are TGTGCCAGCAGTTCCCCCATTAGGAGGGTTGGATACGAGCAGTACTTC. Amino acid sequence: CASSSPIRRVGYEQYF.